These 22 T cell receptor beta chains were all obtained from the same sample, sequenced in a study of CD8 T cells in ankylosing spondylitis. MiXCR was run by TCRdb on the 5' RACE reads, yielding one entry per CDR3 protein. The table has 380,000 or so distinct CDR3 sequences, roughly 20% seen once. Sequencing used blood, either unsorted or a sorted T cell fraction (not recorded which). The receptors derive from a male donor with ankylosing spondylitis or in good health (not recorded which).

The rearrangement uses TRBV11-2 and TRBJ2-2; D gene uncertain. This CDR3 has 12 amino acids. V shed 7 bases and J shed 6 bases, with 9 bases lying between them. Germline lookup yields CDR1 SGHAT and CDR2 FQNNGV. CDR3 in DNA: TGTGCCAGCAAGTATTACGCCGGGGAGCTGTTTTTT. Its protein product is CASKYYAGELFF.

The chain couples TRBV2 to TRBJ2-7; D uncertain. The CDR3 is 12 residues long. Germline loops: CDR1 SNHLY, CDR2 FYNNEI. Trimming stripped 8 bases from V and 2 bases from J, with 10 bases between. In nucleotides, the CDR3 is TGTGCCAGCCTGGTCGCCGCCTACGAGCAGTACTTC. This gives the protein CASLVAAYEQYF.

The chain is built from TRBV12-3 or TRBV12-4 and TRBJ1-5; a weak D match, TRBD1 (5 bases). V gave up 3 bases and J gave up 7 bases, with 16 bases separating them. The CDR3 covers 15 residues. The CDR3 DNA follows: TGTGCCAGCAGTTTGCTCAGGGAGGCGGAACAGCCCCAGCATTTT. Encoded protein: CASSLLREAEQPQHF.

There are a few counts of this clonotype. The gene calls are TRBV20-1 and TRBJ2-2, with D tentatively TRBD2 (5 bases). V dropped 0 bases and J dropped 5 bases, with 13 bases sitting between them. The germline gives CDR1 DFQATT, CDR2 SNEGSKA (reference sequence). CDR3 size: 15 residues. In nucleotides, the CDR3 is TGCAGTGCTAGAGATTCGAGGGAGAGAACCGGGGAGCTGTTTTTT. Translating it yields CSARDSRERTGELFF.

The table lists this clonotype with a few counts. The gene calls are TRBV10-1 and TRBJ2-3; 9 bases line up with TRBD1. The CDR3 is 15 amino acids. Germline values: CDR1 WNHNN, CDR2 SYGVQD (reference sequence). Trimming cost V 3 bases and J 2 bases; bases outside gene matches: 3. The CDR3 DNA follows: TGCGCCAGCAGTGACGGGACAGGGTACACAGATACGCAGTATTTT. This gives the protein CASSDGTGYTDTQYF.

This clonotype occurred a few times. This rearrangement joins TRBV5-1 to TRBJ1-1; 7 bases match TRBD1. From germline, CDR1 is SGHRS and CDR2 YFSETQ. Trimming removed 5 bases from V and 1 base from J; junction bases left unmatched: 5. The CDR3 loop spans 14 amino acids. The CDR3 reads CASSPGGPNTEAFF. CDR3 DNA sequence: TGCGCCAGCAGTCCAGGGGGACCGAACACTGAAGCTTTCTTT.

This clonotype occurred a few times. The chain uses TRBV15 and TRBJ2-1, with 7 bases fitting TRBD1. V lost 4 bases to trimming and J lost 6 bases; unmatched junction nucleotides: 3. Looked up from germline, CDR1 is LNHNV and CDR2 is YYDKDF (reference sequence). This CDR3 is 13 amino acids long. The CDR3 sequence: CATSTNRGNEQFF. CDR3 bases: TGTGCCACCAGCACCAACAGGGGCAATGAGCAGTTCTTC.

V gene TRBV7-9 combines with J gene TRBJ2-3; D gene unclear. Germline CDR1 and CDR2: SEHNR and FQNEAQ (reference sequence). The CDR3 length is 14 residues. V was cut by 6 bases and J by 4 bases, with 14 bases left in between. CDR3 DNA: TGTGCCAGCAGTTCCCGGACGTACCCAGATACGCAGTATTTT. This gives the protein CASSSRTYPDTQYF.

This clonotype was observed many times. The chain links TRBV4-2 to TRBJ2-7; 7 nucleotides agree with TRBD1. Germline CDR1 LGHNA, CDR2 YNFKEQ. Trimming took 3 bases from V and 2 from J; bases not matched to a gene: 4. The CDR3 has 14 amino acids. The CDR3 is CASSQGTDPYEQYF. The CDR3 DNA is TGTGCCAGCAGCCAGGGGACAGACCCCTACGAGCAGTACTTC.

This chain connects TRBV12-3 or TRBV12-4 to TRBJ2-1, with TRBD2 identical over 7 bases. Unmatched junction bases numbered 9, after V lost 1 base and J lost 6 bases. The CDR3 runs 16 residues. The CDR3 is CASSLGAGERSNEQFF. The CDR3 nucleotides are TGTGCCAGCAGTTTAGGGGCGGGGGAACGGAGCAATGAGCAGTTCTTC.

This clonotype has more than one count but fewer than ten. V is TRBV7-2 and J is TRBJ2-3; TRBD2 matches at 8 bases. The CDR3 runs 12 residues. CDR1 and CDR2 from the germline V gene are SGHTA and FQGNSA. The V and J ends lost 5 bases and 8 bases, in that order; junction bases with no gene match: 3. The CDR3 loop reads CASSTRGGTQYF. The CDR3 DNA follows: TGTGCCAGCAGCACCCGGGGGGGTACGCAGTATTTT.

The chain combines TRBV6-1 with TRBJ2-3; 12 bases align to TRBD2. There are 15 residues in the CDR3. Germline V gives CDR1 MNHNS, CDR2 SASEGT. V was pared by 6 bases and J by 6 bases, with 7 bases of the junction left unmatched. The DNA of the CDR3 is TGTGCCAGCAGCCGCCTAGCGGGGGGGCCTGATACGCAGTATTTT. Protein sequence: CASSRLAGGPDTQYF.

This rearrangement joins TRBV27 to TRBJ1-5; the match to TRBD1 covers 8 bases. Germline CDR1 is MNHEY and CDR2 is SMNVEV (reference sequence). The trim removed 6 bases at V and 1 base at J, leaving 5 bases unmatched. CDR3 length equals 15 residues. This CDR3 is CASSHWTGSNQPQHF. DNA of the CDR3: TGTGCCAGCAGCCATTGGACAGGGAGCAATCAGCCCCAGCATTTT.

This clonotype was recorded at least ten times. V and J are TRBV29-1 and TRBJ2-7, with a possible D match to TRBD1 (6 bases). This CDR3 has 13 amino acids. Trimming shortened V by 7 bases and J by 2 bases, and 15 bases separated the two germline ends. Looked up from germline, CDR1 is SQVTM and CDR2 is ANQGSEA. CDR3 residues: CSAGAGETYEQYF. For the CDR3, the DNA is TGCAGCGCTGGGGCAGGGGAGACCTACGAGCAGTACTTC.

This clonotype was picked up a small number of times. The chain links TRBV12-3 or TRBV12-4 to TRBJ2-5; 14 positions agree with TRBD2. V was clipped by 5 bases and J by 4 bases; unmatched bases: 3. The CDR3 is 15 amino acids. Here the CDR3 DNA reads TGTGCCAGCAGTAGACTAGCGGGGGGGGGAGAGACCCAGTACTTC. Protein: CASSRLAGGGETQYF.

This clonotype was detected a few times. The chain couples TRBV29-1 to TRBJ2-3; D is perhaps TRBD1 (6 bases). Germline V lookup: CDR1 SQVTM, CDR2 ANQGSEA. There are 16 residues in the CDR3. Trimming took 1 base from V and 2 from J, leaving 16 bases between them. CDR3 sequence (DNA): TGCAGCGTTGAAGGCCGAAGGGGGAGAACCACAGATACGCAGTATTTT. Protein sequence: CSVEGRRGRTTDTQYF.

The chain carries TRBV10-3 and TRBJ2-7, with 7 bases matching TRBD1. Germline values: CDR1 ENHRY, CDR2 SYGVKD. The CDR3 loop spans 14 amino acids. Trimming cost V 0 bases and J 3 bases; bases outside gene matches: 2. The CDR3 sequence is CAISESGTDYEQYF. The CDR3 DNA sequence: TGTGCCATCAGTGAGTCGGGGACAGACTACGAGCAGTACTTC.

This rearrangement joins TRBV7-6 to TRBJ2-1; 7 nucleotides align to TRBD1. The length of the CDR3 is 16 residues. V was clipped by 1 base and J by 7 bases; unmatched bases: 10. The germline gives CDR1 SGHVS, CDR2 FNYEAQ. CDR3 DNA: TGTGCCAGCAGCTTAGGTGCAGGGGGAAGGAGGAATGAGCAGTTCTTC. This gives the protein CASSLGAGGRRNEQFF.

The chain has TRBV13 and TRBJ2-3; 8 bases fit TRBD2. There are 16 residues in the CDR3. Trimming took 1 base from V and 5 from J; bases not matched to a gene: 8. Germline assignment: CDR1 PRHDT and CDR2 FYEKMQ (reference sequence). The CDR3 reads CASSLAGTSLLDTQYF. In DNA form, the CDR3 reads TGTGCCAGCAGCTTAGCGGGGACTAGTTTATTAGATACGCAGTATTTT.

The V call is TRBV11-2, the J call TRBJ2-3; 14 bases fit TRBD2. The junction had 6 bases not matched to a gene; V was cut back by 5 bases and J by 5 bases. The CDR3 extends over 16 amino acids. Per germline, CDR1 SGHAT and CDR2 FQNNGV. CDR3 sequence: CASSPRLAGGGDTQYF. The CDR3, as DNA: TGTGCCAGCAGCCCCCGACTAGCGGGGGGGGGAGATACGCAGTATTTT.

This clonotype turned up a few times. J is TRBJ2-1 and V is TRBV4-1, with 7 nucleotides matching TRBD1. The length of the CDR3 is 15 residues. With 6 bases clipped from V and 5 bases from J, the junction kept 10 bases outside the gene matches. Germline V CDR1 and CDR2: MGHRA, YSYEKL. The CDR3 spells CASRMPGQLNNEQFF. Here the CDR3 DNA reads TGCGCCAGCAGAATGCCGGGACAGCTAAACAATGAGCAGTTCTTC.

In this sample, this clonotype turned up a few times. Here the CDR3 DNA reads TGTGCCAGCAGCTTGGACTCTTCTAGCACAGATACGCAGTATTTT. Translation gives CASSLDSSSTDTQYF. The rearrangement links TRBV5-6 to TRBJ2-3, with no clear D. CDR1 is SGHDT and CDR2 is YYEEEE in the germline V gene. The V and J ends lost 0 bases and 0 bases respectively, with 8 bases between them. The CDR3 covers 15 residues.